The rows below give T cell receptor beta chains drawn from one sample of a study of blood T cell repertoires in COVID-19. Profiled with immunoSEQ multiplex PCR; TCRdb holds only in-frame clones, not every one. The sample carries about 80,000 clones, roughly 87% recorded once. The sample taken for sequencing was peripheral blood. The receptors originated from a man between 65 and 85 years old with acute or convalescent COVID-19. Each CDR3 is given with its conserved first and last residue. A D gene is named only where the DNA matches it firmly. Rows may omit the clone size; those that give it use once, few, many or a size class.

V gene: TRBV25-1; J gene: TRBJ1-6; clone size: .; D gene: .; CDR3 length: 13; CDR3 protein: CASSPDSPLPLHF; CDR3 DNA: TGTGCCAGCAGTCCGGACAGCCCATTACCCCTCCACTTT
V gene: TRBV9; J gene: TRBJ2-5; clone size: .; D gene: TRBD2; CDR3 length: 15; CDR3 protein: CASSVAWEGWETQYF; CDR3 DNA: TGTGCCAGCAGCGTAGCCTGGGAGGGCTGGGAGACCCAGTACTTC
V gene: TRBV28; J gene: TRBJ1-1; clone size: once; D gene: .; CDR3 length: 13; CDR3 protein: CASSLGGPGEAFF; CDR3 DNA: TGTGCCAGCAGTTTAGGGGGCCCGGGTGAAGCTTTCTTT
V gene: TRBV2; J gene: TRBJ1-1; clone size: once; D gene: .; CDR3 length: 12; CDR3 protein: CASIPDSVEAFF; CDR3 DNA: TGTGCCAGCATCCCAGACAGCGTAGAAGCTTTCTTT
V gene: TRBV7-6; J gene: TRBJ1-2; clone size: .; D gene: .; CDR3 length: 17; CDR3 protein: CASSLRGGVGGNYGYTF; CDR3 DNA: TGTGCCAGCAGCCTTAGGGGTGGGGTAGGGGGAAACTATGGCTACACCTTC
V gene: TRBV2; J gene: TRBJ1-1; clone size: .; D gene: TRBD1; CDR3 length: 15; CDR3 protein: CATNRDRGMNTEAFF; CDR3 DNA: TGTGCCACAAACAGGGACAGGGGAATGAACACTGAAGCTTTCTTT
V gene: TRBV6-5; J gene: TRBJ2-7; clone size: .; D gene: .; CDR3 length: 15; CDR3 protein: CASSYSSASGYEQYF; CDR3 DNA: TGTGCCAGCAGTTACTCGAGCGCATCTGGGTACGAGCAGTACTTC
V gene: TRBV27; J gene: TRBJ2-1; clone size: .; D gene: .; CDR3 length: 14; CDR3 protein: CASSLFPGYNEQFF; CDR3 DNA: TGTGCCAGCAGTTTATTTCCAGGGTACAATGAGCAGTTCTTC
V gene: TRBV5-1; J gene: TRBJ2-1; clone size: .; D gene: .; CDR3 length: 17; CDR3 protein: CASSLSPLKWTYNEQFF; CDR3 DNA: TGCGCCAGCAGCTTGTCTCCACTAAAATGGACATACAATGAGCAGTTCTTC
V gene: TRBV11-2; J gene: TRBJ1-2; clone size: .; D gene: TRBD1; CDR3 length: 15; CDR3 protein: CASSFSGGVGYTGTF; CDR3 DNA: TGTGCCAGCAGCTTCTCAGGGGGCGTAGGATATACCGGCACCTTC
V gene: TRBV6-5; J gene: TRBJ2-2; clone size: .; D gene: TRBD1; CDR3 length: 15; CDR3 protein: CASSRGQVDTGELFF; CDR3 DNA: TGTGCCAGCAGTAGGGGGCAAGTGGACACCGGGGAGCTGTTTTTT
V gene: TRBV19; J gene: TRBJ2-7; clone size: .; D gene: TRBD1; CDR3 length: 15; CDR3 protein: CASRPGTASSYEQYF; CDR3 DNA: TGTGCCAGTAGACCCGGGACAGCGAGCTCCTACGAGCAGTACTTC
V gene: TRBV3-1/TRBV3-2; J gene: TRBJ2-3; clone size: .; D gene: TRBD1; CDR3 length: 15; CDR3 protein: CASSRGQASTDTQYF; CDR3 DNA: TGTGCCAGCAGCCGCGGACAGGCTAGCACAGATACGCAGTATTTT
V gene: TRBV6-5; J gene: TRBJ2-1; clone size: .; D gene: TRBD1; CDR3 length: 14; CDR3 protein: CASSRDRAYNEQFF; CDR3 DNA: TGTGCCAGCAGTCGCGACAGGGCTTACAATGAGCAGTTCTTC
V gene: TRBV18; J gene: TRBJ1-4; clone size: .; D gene: TRBD1; CDR3 length: 16; CDR3 protein: CASSPRTGGTNEKLFF; CDR3 DNA: TGTGCCAGCTCACCACGGACAGGGGGCACTAATGAAAAACTGTTTTTT
V gene: TRBV27; J gene: TRBJ1-1; clone size: .; D gene: TRBD1; CDR3 length: 14; CDR3 protein: CASSPGQWNTEAFF; CDR3 DNA: TGTGCCAGCAGTCCGGGACAGTGGAACACTGAAGCTTTCTTT
V gene: TRBV5-5; J gene: TRBJ1-5; clone size: .; D gene: .; CDR3 length: 15; CDR3 protein: CASSFLTSNNQPQHF; CDR3 DNA: TGTGCCAGCAGCTTTCTTACGAGTAACAATCAGCCCCAGCATTTT
V gene: TRBV28; J gene: TRBJ1-1; clone size: .; D gene: .; CDR3 length: 16; CDR3 protein: CASFPGAGGLRTEAFF; CDR3 DNA: TGTGCCAGCTTCCCTGGGGCAGGCGGCTTAAGGACTGAAGCTTTCTTT
V gene: TRBV6-5; J gene: TRBJ2-1; clone size: .; D gene: .; CDR3 length: 11; CDR3 protein: CATLRVDEQFF; CDR3 DNA: TGTGCCACCCTCCGGGTTGATGAGCAGTTCTTC
V gene: TRBV5-1; J gene: TRBJ1-2; clone size: .; D gene: TRBD1; CDR3 length: 13; CDR3 protein: CASSYDRAYGYTF; CDR3 DNA: TGCGCCAGCAGCTATGACAGGGCCTATGGCTACACCTTC
V gene: TRBV4-3; J gene: TRBJ1-3; clone size: .; D gene: .; CDR3 length: 15; CDR3 protein: CASSQDRRMANTIYF; CDR3 DNA: TGCGCCAGCAGCCAAGATCGCAGGATGGCGAACACCATATATTTT